This T cell receptor (beta chain) comes out of a study of T cell responses to AZD1222 COVID-19 vaccine. On the study more broadly: Second doses were pooled across both intervals (about 4 or about 12 weeks). Study-level findings and limits: Close to half of spike-specific TCRs reportedly recognize unmutated variant regions. Researchers took repertoire samples only after the peak T cell response had come.

Generated by immunoSEQ multiplex PCR, the TCRdb table keeps only in-frame clones and is missing some. The sample lists about 120,000 clones; 87% were seen once. CDR1 is MNHNY, CDR2 SVGAGI, per germline (reference sequence). This CDR3 is built from 15 residues. V lost 7 bases, J lost 2 bases, and 4 bases stayed unmatched. With regard to this clone: Its cognate antigen is unknown.

The receptor comes from an adult in good health. Sequencing used peripheral blood, obtained on day 0 of AZD1222 vaccination. The chain has TRBV6-6 and TRBJ2-5; 13 nucleotides match TRBD2. In DNA, the CDR3 is TGTGCCAGCACCCGGACTAGCGGGAGTCAAGAGACCCAGTACTTC. Its protein is CASTRTSGSQETQYF.